This T cell receptor (beta chain) was recorded in a study of blood T cell repertoires in COVID-19. On the study more broadly: Some COVID-19 samples were acute and others convalescent; all came from the United States, Italy and Spain. The cDNA or gDNA used as material had been derived from T cells, B-cell-depleted T cells, or PBMCs.

It was during active infection that Seattle patients were enrolled and then longitudinally followed. The V gene end was trimmed by 2 bases and the J gene end by 5 bases; junction bases not matched to a gene: 4. CDR1 PRHDT and CDR2 FYEKMQ come from the germline V gene (reference sequence). This CDR3 comprises 14 residues. Study processing details: Using reference gene primer amplification, nucleated cell counts were estimated. Clones were sequenced by immunoSEQ multiplex PCR, and TCRdb holds only the in-frame ones, with some missing. V, J and clone size are those of that table, while D and trimming were read from the DNA. This sample has some 330,000 clones, with about nine tenths found just once.

The rearrangement links TRBV13 to TRBJ2-7, with 9 bases aligning to TRBD1. The source is a woman aged 25 to 39 with COVID-19, enrolled during active disease. Material for sequencing was peripheral blood. DNA of the CDR3: TGTGCCAGCAGCTTATACAGGGGGCGTAACGAGCAGTACTTC. Its translation is CASSLYRGRNEQYF.